This T cell receptor (beta chain) comes out of a study of cytomegalovirus exposure and HLA in healthy donors. The CDR3 has 12 amino acids. Per the germline V gene, CDR1 is KGHSH and CDR2 is LQKENI. V lost 2 bases, J lost 8 bases, and 0 bases stayed unmatched. Regarding this clone: Its cognate antigen is unknown.

Findings of the study overall: Presence/absence analyses rested on an assumption that sequencing depth was roughly uniform across donors.

PCR was performed using 60 Vbeta and 13 Jbeta primers. Assay used: immunoSEQ multiplex PCR; TCRdb lists only in-frame clones, some missing. The repertoire consists of about 140,000 clones, with roughly 86% occurring once and the leading ten covering about 3.4%. Everyone who donated was a healthy bone marrow donor. The sequencing input was PBMCs. The genes are TRBV18 and TRBJ1-3, with 7 positions matching TRBD1. The clonotype originates from a young man in good health and CMV-seropositive. The CDR3 spells CASSPTGDTIYF. The CDR3 DNA reads as TGTGCCAGCTCACCAACAGGGGACACCATATATTTT.